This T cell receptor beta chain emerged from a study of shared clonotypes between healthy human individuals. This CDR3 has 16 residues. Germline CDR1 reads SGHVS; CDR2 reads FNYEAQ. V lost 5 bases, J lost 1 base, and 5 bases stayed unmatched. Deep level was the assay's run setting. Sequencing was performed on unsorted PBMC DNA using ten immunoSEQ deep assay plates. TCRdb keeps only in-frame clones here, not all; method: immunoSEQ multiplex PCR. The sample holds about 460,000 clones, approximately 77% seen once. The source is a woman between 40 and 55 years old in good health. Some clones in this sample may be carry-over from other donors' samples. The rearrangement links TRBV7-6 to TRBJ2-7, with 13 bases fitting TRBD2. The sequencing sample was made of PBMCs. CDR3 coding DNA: TGTGCCAGCAGCCGGACTAGCGGGAGCTCGTCCTACGAGCAGTACTTC. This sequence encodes CASSRTSGSSSYEQYF.